Below are 11 T cell receptor beta chains sequenced from a single sample in a study of immune evolution from preneoplasia to lung adenocarcinoma (dated by TCRdb to the early 2020s). Library preparation was by the immunoSEQ multiplex PCR assay. TCRdb took over this immuneACCESS table, retaining in-frame rearrangements with V and J assigned. Such tables are incomplete; in checked studies, under half of the missing clones stem from an unresolved V gene, and the remainder is unexplained. The sample table contains approximately 4,900 clones; only one count was recorded for 75% to 80% of them. The ten most abundant clones make up approximately 27% of the sample. What was sequenced was FFPE normal lung tissue adjacent to the tumor. The receptor source for this set is a person in their sixties with lung adenocarcinoma.

The gene calls are TRBV11-3 and TRBJ2-3; either TRBD1 or TRBD2 may supply D (6 bases each). CDR1 and CDR2 from the germline V gene are SGHNT and YENEEA. V was cut by 5 bases and J by 4 bases, with 16 bases left in between. The CDR3 extends over 15 amino acids. The CDR3 sequence: CASSIGGPIADTQYF. The DNA of the CDR3 is TGTGCCAGCAGCATTGGGGGGCCAATCGCAGATACGCAGTATTTT.

The chain links TRBV6-1 to TRBJ1-2, with no clear D. Germline CDR1 MNHNS, CDR2 SASEGT. V dropped 3 bases and J dropped 1 base, with 12 bases sitting between them. The CDR3 totals 15 residues. The CDR3 is CASSDRAVGNYGYTF. CDR3 nucleotides: TGTGCCAGCAGTGATCGGGCGGTGGGTAACTATGGCTACACCTTC.

The V and J genes are TRBV5-5 and TRBJ2-5; D not resolved. Trimming removed 1 base from V and 5 bases from J, with 12 bases in between. The CDR3 loop spans 14 amino acids. Germline CDR1 is SGHKS and CDR2 is YYEKEE (reference sequence). The CDR3 reads CASSLLTTEETQYF. The CDR3 region has the DNA TGTGCCAGCAGCTTGTTGACGACTGAGGAGACCCAGTACTTC.

This clone has only a few counts. V and J are TRBV11-2 and TRBJ2-3, with D unclear. This CDR3 is 17 amino acids long. Trimming cost V 1 base and J 6 bases, with 20 bases left between them. Looked up from germline, CDR1 is SGHAT and CDR2 is FQNNGV. Written as DNA, the CDR3 is TGTGCCAGCAGCTTAGGATGGGTGGGCCCAGGAGTGGATACGCAGTATTTT. This translates into CASSLGWVGPGVDTQYF.

The gene calls are TRBV28 and TRBJ1-6, with 7 bases aligning to TRBD1. Germline V gives CDR1 MDHEN, CDR2 SYDVKM. V was clipped by 6 bases and J by 6 bases; unmatched bases: 11. The CDR3 spans 16 residues. CDR3 loop: CASRLRQGIGNSPLHF. In DNA, the CDR3 is TGTGCCAGCAGATTAAGACAGGGAATTGGTAATTCACCCCTCCACTTT.

The chain joins TRBV5-4 to TRBJ2-3; possible D gene TRBD2, 6 bases. Germline V gene data show CDR1 as SGHNT and CDR2 as YYREEE (reference sequence). Trimming removed 0 bases at V and 0 bases at J, with 11 bases between. The CDR3 consists of 16 residues. The CDR3 loop is CASSLGSGYSTDTQYF. CDR3 in DNA: TGTGCCAGCAGCTTGGGTAGCGGTTATAGCACAGATACGCAGTATTTT.

Concerning this clone: Because the CDR3 is missing its conserved closing phenylalanine or tryptophan, this is likely a read error. No DNA is shown, since the ends of the CDR3 on it are uncertain; the CDR3 is the one TCRdb lists. The chain carries TRBV20-1 and TRBJ1-2. A total of 11 residues make up the CDR3, ends included. CDR1 is DFQATT, CDR2 SNEGSKA, per germline (reference sequence). This CDR3 reads CSASYREQLSL.

The V and J genes are TRBV30 and TRBJ1-1; possible D gene TRBD1, 5 bases. Per germline, CDR1 GTSNPN and CDR2 SVGIG (reference sequence). Trimming shortened V by 1 base and J by 6 bases, and 12 bases separated the two germline ends. This CDR3 contains 13 residues. CDR3 sequence (DNA): TGTGCCTGGAGTGCGGGGCTTGGGGCTGAAGCTTTCTTT. It specifies CAWSAGLGAEAFF. Drawing the rest from reference TRBV30 and TRBJ1-1, the complete variable domain is SQTIHQWPATLVQPVGSPLSLECTVEGTSNPNLYWYRQAAGRGLQLLFYSVGIGQISSEVPQNLSASRPQDRQFILSSKKLLLSDSGFYLCAWSAGLGAEAFFGQGTRLTVV.

Only a few counts were recorded for this clone. The chain recombines TRBV6-6 with TRBJ1-2, with 8 bases matching TRBD1. The CDR3 spans 13 residues. Germline assignment: CDR1 MNHNY and CDR2 SVGAGI (reference sequence). Losses at the gene ends were 5 bases for V and 6 bases for J; bases not matched to a gene: 5. CDR3 loop: CASSLQGEDGYTF. CDR3 nucleotide sequence: TGTGCCAGCAGTCTACAGGGGGAGGATGGCTACACCTTC.

The chain is built from TRBV19 and TRBJ1-2; 8 nucleotides match TRBD1. This CDR3 has 14 residues. The V gene end was trimmed by 4 bases and the J gene end by 1 base; junction bases not matched to a gene: 2. Germline V gene sequence: CDR1 LNHDA, CDR2 SQIVND (reference sequence). CDR3 sequence: CASSTGQDNYGYTF. The CDR3 bases are TGTGCCAGTAGTACGGGACAGGATAACTATGGCTACACCTTC.

The chain combines TRBV11-2 with TRBJ2-4; D is unresolved. From germline, CDR1 is SGHAT and CDR2 FQNNGV. Trimming pared 3 bases from V and 7 bases from J, leaving 13 bases between. The CDR3 is made up of 14 amino acids. The CDR3 DNA sequence: TGTGCCAGCAGCTTCGCGGCCGCCACGAACATTCAGTACTTC. Translated, it gives CASSFAAATNIQYF.